What follows describes a single T cell receptor beta chain. The antigen is undetermined. The sample comes from a study of cytomegalovirus exposure and HLA in healthy donors. Overall study: Earlier results showed roughly 120 million unique TCR beta sequences derived from about 179 million T cells. Study-level results: Published work reported that the classifier diagnosed cytomegalovirus status with high specificity and sensitivity. The study recorded 150 to 200 TCR beta chains that were cytomegalovirus-associated.

PCR used 60 Vbeta primers and 13 Jbeta primers. Produced via immunoSEQ multiplex PCR; TCRdb's table is partial and in-frame only. The table shows about 160,000 clones, with around 80% occurring only once. V was trimmed by 2 bases and J by 0 bases, leaving 19 bases between them. The germline CDR1 and CDR2 sequences are SEHNR and FQNEAQ (reference sequence). The CDR3 has 18 residues. The V gene is TRBV7-9, the J gene TRBJ1-1; D call uncertain. The sequence derives from a woman aged 40 to 50 in good health and CMV-seropositive. The sample consisted of PBMCs. The CDR3 DNA sequence: TGTGCCAGCAGCTTAACGTCCGGGGTCCGAAAGGTGAACACTGAAGCTTTCTTT. Translating it yields CASSLTSGVRKVNTEAFF.